The present TCR beta chain was sequenced within a study of blood T cell repertoires in COVID-19. Study at large: Acute and convalescent COVID-19 specimens originated in the United States, Italy and Spain. PBMCs, B-cell-depleted T cells, or T cells provided the cDNA or gDNA that made up the material.

Germline values: CDR1 MRHNA, CDR2 SNTAGT. The length of the CDR3 is 16 residues. V shed 0 bases, J shed 5 bases, and the junction held 8 bases outside the gene matches. Authors' analysis steps: From reference gene primer amplification, estimates of nucleated cell counts were derived. The assay was immunoSEQ multiplex PCR, and TCRdb's table has in-frame clones only and misses some. V and J calls and clone size are as listed in that table; D and trimming were resolved from the DNA. The sample records under 85,000 clones, less than 90% being singletons. Sequenced sample: peripheral blood. This chain connects TRBV6-4 to TRBJ2-7; 9 bases map to TRBD1. This sequence was found in a man aged 55 to 70 with active or convalescent COVID-19. The CDR3 region is CASSDSPGQGPNEQYF. The DNA of the CDR3 is TGTGCCAGCAGTGACTCGCCGGGACAGGGTCCCAACGAGCAGTACTTC.